The TCR beta chain under discussion was sequenced for a study of cytomegalovirus exposure and HLA in healthy donors. The germline V gene has CDR1 SGHNT and CDR2 YENEEA. The CDR3 runs to 14 residues. This clone was seen a handful of times. One end of the junction does not line up with germline, which may come from a read error. Primers for the PCR totalled 60 Vbeta and 13 Jbeta. Generated by immunoSEQ multiplex PCR, the TCRdb table keeps only in-frame clones and is missing some. The sample lists 95,000 to 150,000 clones; approximately 66% were seen once. The origin of this receptor is a woman in her 40s in good health and CMV-seropositive. This chain joins TRBV11-3 and TRBJ2-7; 11 bases are shared with TRBD1. Sequenced: PBMCs. The CDR3 DNA is TGTGCCAGCAGTTTAGGACAGGGGGCGAGTGAGCAGTACTTC. Protein sequence: CASSLGQGASEQYF.